The 29 T cell receptor beta chains in this list originate from one sample, sequenced in a study of blood T cell repertoires in COVID-19. Sequencing used immunoSEQ multiplex PCR; TCRdb keeps in-frame clones, though not all of them. Among around 330,000 clones, approximately 88% were seen once, and the ten largest hold approximately 9%. The sequenced material came from PBMCs or T cells enriched from blood (not recorded which). The receptors here all came from a woman between 18 and 29 years old who had recovered from COVID-19.

The chain uses TRBV11-2 and TRBJ2-1; 10 bases agree with TRBD2. V lost 2 bases and J lost 0; bases outside the gene matches: 10. Looked up from germline, CDR1 is SGHAT and CDR2 is FQNNGV. The CDR3 has 19 residues. CDR3 protein: CASSLFGPSGGSSYNEQFF. CDR3 DNA sequence: TGTGCCAGCAGCTTATTCGGGCCTAGCGGGGGAAGCTCCTACAATGAGCAGTTCTTC.

This clone turned up a few times. The chain employs TRBV5-1 and TRBJ1-1; possibly TRBD1 for D (5 bases). V lost 0 bases, J lost 6 bases, and 12 bases lay in between. CDR3 length equals 14 residues. CDR1 is SGHRS, CDR2 YFSETQ, per germline. CDR3 residues: CASSLEGAGAEAFF. The CDR3 DNA sequence: TGCGCCAGCAGCTTGGAAGGGGCAGGCGCTGAAGCTTTCTTT.

The V and J genes are TRBV20-1 and TRBJ2-7, with TRBD2 as a possible D gene (5 bases). Per germline, CDR1 DFQATT and CDR2 SNEGSKA (reference sequence). The V end was cut by 3 bases, the J end by 7 bases, with 16 bases between. The CDR3 has 13 residues. The CDR3 bases are TGCAGTGCTAGTAGAGGGATCCGGTGGGAGCAGTACTTC. The encoded protein is CSASRGIRWEQYF.

This clone came up many times. V and J are TRBV6-1 and TRBJ1-6; D is undetermined. V lost 3 bases to trimming and J lost 7 bases, with 7 bases between them. Germline CDR1 and CDR2: MNHNS and SASEGT. The CDR3 consists of 13 residues. CDR3 in amino acids: CASSDIRNSPLHF. Here the CDR3 DNA reads TGTGCCAGCAGTGATATTCGGAATTCACCCCTCCACTTT.

The chain links TRBV11-3 to TRBJ1-6; D possibly corresponds to TRBD1 (5 bases). The V gene's germline CDR1 is SGHNT and CDR2 YENEEA. V shed 2 bases and J shed 8 bases, with 7 bases lying between them. This CDR3 comprises 13 residues. The CDR3 spells CASSLWGDSPLHF. The CDR3 DNA sequence: TGTGCCAGCAGCTTATGGGGGGATTCACCCCTCCACTTT.

The chain carries TRBV2 and TRBJ1-1; D is unresolved. Germline assignment: CDR1 SNHLY and CDR2 FYNNEI. V dropped 3 bases and J dropped 1 base, with 6 bases sitting between them. The CDR3 spans 13 residues. CDR3 sequence (DNA): TGTGCCAGCAGTGACTCCAGGAACACTGAAGCTTTCTTT. This codes for CASSDSRNTEAFF.

V usage is TRBV28 and J usage is TRBJ2-7; weak D call: TRBD1 (5 bases). Germline V gene data show CDR1 as MDHEN and CDR2 as SYDVKM. The CDR3 loop spans 16 amino acids. V dropped 2 bases and J dropped 3 bases, with 17 bases sitting between them. CDR3 protein: CASSLQNFYRLYEQYF. CDR3 nucleotide sequence: TGTGCCAGCAGTTTACAAAACTTTTACAGGCTCTACGAGCAGTACTTC.

V gene TRBV20-1 combines with J gene TRBJ1-2; D might be TRBD1 (5 bases). V shed 4 bases and J shed 8 bases, with 8 bases lying between them. The CDR3 spans 10 residues. Per the germline V gene, CDR1 is DFQATT and CDR2 is SNEGSKA (reference sequence). As DNA, the CDR3 is TGCAGTGCTACAGGGTCCGGCTACACCTTC. This translates into CSATGSGYTF.

The chain carries TRBV4-3 and TRBJ1-2, with TRBD1 identical over 7 bases. The germline V gene encodes CDR1 LGHNA and CDR2 YSLEER. The junction had 8 bases not matched to a gene; V was cut back by 0 bases and J by 4 bases. This CDR3 region has 16 residues. The CDR3 is CASSQDINTGVYGYTF. CDR3 nucleotides: TGCGCCAGCAGCCAAGATATAAACACAGGGGTCTATGGCTACACCTTC.

The chain has TRBV7-2 and TRBJ1-6, with D hard to call. This CDR3 has 15 amino acids. V was clipped by 1 base and J by 9 bases, with 13 bases between them. CDR1 SGHTA and CDR2 FQGNSA come from the germline V gene. CDR3 loop: CASSLEYSQASPLHF. The CDR3 DNA reads TGTGCCAGCAGCTTAGAATACAGTCAGGCTTCACCCCTCCACTTT. Full variable domain (rest looked up from reference TRBV7-2 and TRBJ1-6): GAGVSQSPSNKVTEKGKDVELRCDPISGHTALYWYRQSLGQGLEFLIYFQGNSAPDKSGLPSDRFSAERTGGSVSTLTIQRTQQEDSAVYLCASSLEYSQASPLHFGNGTRLTVT.

The V gene is TRBV30, the J gene TRBJ1-2, with TRBD1 as a possible D gene (6 bases). This CDR3 is built from 16 residues. Germline V gene sequence: CDR1 GTSNPN, CDR2 SVGIG (reference sequence). V was cut by 0 bases and J by 1 base, with 15 bases left in between. This CDR3 reads CAWSVVWGQDNYGYTF. Written as DNA, the CDR3 is TGTGCCTGGAGTGTAGTTTGGGGACAAGATAACTATGGCTACACCTTC.

The chain combines TRBV6-4 with TRBJ2-3; 12 bases agree with TRBD1. The germline V gene encodes CDR1 MRHNA and CDR2 SNTAGT. V dropped 3 bases and J dropped 6; count of bases not matched to a gene: 4. The CDR3 has 15 amino acids. The CDR3 region is CASSEGTGGADTQYF. The CDR3 nucleotides are TGTGCCAGCAGTGAGGGGACAGGGGGCGCGGATACGCAGTATTTT.

This chain links TRBV6-5 with TRBJ1-2; D unclear. V was shortened by 5 bases and J by 4 bases, with 17 bases between the two germline ends. This CDR3 has 15 amino acids. In germline, CDR1 is MNHEY, CDR2 SVGAGI. The CDR3 protein is CASSTPGPTIYGYTF. CDR3 in DNA: TGTGCCAGCAGTACGCCGGGTCCTACTATCTATGGCTACACCTTC.

The V gene is TRBV3-1 (or the pseudogene TRBV3-2), the J gene TRBJ1-5; D perhaps matches TRBD1 (6 bases). Germline values: CDR1 LGHDT, CDR2 YNNKEL (reference sequence). This CDR3 comprises 17 residues. V lost 3 bases to trimming and J lost 6 bases, with 21 bases between them. DNA for the CDR3: TGTGCCAGCAGCCAGGCCCCCGGGGGGGCCAGTGGTCAGCCCCAGCATTTT. This translates into CASSQAPGGASGQPQHF.

The J gene is TRBJ2-1, the V gene TRBV7-9; possibly TRBD1 for D (5 bases). Trimming left V 6 bases short and J 6 bases short, with 12 bases between. The CDR3 length is 13 residues. Looked up from germline, CDR1 is SEHNR and CDR2 is FQNEAQ (reference sequence). This CDR3 reads CASRSARGNEQFF. The CDR3 region has the DNA TGTGCCAGCAGATCAGCTAGGGGCAATGAGCAGTTCTTC.

The rearrangement uses TRBV7-9 and TRBJ1-3; D uncertain. The CDR3 extends over 15 amino acids. V lost 5 bases, J lost 9 bases, and 20 bases lay in between. Germline-derived CDR1 and CDR2 are SEHNR and FQNEAQ (reference sequence). CDR3 DNA: TGTGCCAGCAGCCCAACCGGAGCCGCCCGTAGCACCATATATTTT. It encodes CASSPTGAARSTIYF.

V and J are TRBV6-5 and TRBJ1-1; D not resolved. From germline, CDR1 is MNHEY and CDR2 SVGAGI. Trimming cost V 7 bases and J 0 bases, with 15 bases left between them. The CDR3 length is 15 residues. For the CDR3, the DNA is TGTGCCAGCAACACCTGGGCAACTTTGAACACTGAAGCTTTCTTT. Translated: CASNTWATLNTEAFF.

The chain has TRBV11-2 and TRBJ2-1, with TRBD2 matching over 8 bases. Germline CDR1 SGHAT, CDR2 FQNNGV. The CDR3 runs to 17 residues. With V trimmed by 1 base and J by 0 bases, 5 bases remained unmatched. The CDR3 nucleotides read TGTGCCAGCAGCTTAGTAAGCGGGAGTTTCTCCTACAATGAGCAGTTCTTC. Translation gives CASSLVSGSFSYNEQFF.

V gene TRBV7-9 combines with J gene TRBJ1-6, with D possibly being TRBD1 (5 bases). CDR1 SEHNR and CDR2 FQNEAQ come from the germline V gene (reference sequence). This CDR3 has 14 amino acids. V lost 3 bases and J lost 9, with 12 bases in between. This CDR3 is CASSFGGVTSPLHF. For the CDR3, the DNA is TGTGCCAGCAGCTTTGGGGGGGTTACTTCACCCCTCCACTTT.

This clone came up a few times. This chain uses TRBV10-3 with TRBJ2-3; 10 bases match TRBD1. Germline CDR1 reads ENHRY; CDR2 reads SYGVKD. The V segment lost 8 bases and the J segment 4 bases; nucleotides outside the gene matches: 0. The CDR3 is 12 amino acids. The CDR3 loop is CAIGQGADTQYF. CDR3 sequence (DNA): TGTGCCATCGGACAGGGGGCAGATACGCAGTATTTT.

V gene TRBV7-2 combines with J gene TRBJ2-1, with TRBD2 matching 9 bases. Germline CDR1 SGHTA, CDR2 FQGNSA. The CDR3 is made up of 17 amino acids. The ends lost 0 bases at V and 6 bases at J; junction bases unmatched: 9. The CDR3 DNA sequence: TGTGCCAGCAGCTTAGCGGGCAGCGGGGGGAGGCGCAATGAGCAGTTCTTC. Its translation is CASSLAGSGGRRNEQFF.

The CDR3 loop reads CASSAPDRRAGYTF. The CDR3 DNA reads as TGTGCCAGCAGCGCCCCGGACAGGCGGGCTGGCTACACCTTC. The chain links TRBV9 to TRBJ1-2, with 7 bases aligning to TRBD1. CDR3 length: 14 residues. Germline V gene sequence: CDR1 SGDLS, CDR2 YYNGEE. V shed 3 bases and J 7 bases; nucleotides not matched to a gene: 9.

The J gene is TRBJ1-5, the V gene TRBV5-1, with D perhaps TRBD1 (5 bases). V lost 0 bases and J 2 bases, leaving 6 bases between the germline ends. The CDR3 has 14 residues. Per the germline V gene, CDR1 is SGHRS and CDR2 is YFSETQ. CDR3 in DNA: TGCGCCAGCAGCTTGGAAGGGGGCAATCAGCCCCAGCATTTT. Protein sequence: CASSLEGGNQPQHF.

This rearrangement joins TRBV9 to TRBJ2-3, with a weak D call TRBD2 (6 bases). V shed 0 bases and J shed 0 bases, with 11 bases lying between them. The CDR3 is 16 amino acids. Per germline, CDR1 SGDLS and CDR2 YYNGEE. The CDR3 here is CASSVGELASTDTQYF. CDR3 coding DNA: TGTGCCAGCAGCGTAGGTGAACTAGCTAGCACAGATACGCAGTATTTT.

This clone is a singleton in its sample. The gene calls are TRBV7-9 and TRBJ2-1; 10 bases match TRBD2. V trimming: 3 bases; J trimming: 9 bases; junction bases outside the gene matches: 8. This CDR3 contains 15 residues. CDR1 and CDR2 from the germline V gene are SEHNR and FQNEAQ (reference sequence). CDR3 nucleotides: TGTGCCAGCAGCTTCATGGGACTAGCGCAGAGTGAGCAGTTCTTC. Residues: CASSFMGLAQSEQFF. The full variable domain, its missing parts supplied by reference TRBV7-9 and TRBJ2-1, is DTGVSQNPRHKITKRGQNVTFRCDPISEHNRLYWYRQTLGQGPEFLTYFQNEAQLEKSRLLSDRFSAERPKGSFSTLEIQRTEQGDSAMYLCASSFMGLAQSEQFFGPGTRLTVL.

The V call is TRBV15, the J call TRBJ1-2; D unresolved. With 3 bases removed from V and 5 bases from J, the gap between germline ends came to 7 bases. There are 12 residues in the CDR3. Germline lookup yields CDR1 LNHNV and CDR2 YYDKDF (reference sequence). Here the CDR3 DNA reads TGTGCCACCAGCAGTTTCGGGTATGGCTACACCTTC. Its protein product is CATSSFGYGYTF. The full variable domain, completed using reference TRBV15 and TRBJ1-2, is DAMVIQNPRYQVTQFGKPVTLSCSQTLNHNVMYWYQQKSSQAPKLLFHYYDKDFNNEADTPDNFQSRRPNTSFCFLDIRSPGLGDTAMYLCATSSFGYGYTFGSGTRLTVV.

This chain links TRBV30 with TRBJ1-1; D may be TRBD1 (5 bases). The V gene's germline CDR1 is GTSNPN and CDR2 SVGIG (reference sequence). The CDR3 length is 13 residues. Trimming cost V 1 base and J 4 bases, with 10 bases left between them. This chain's CDR3 is CAWSGQGGTEAFF. CDR3 in DNA: TGTGCCTGGAGTGGGCAGGGCGGCACTGAAGCTTTCTTT.

The chain's CDR3 is CASSLTSARTDTQYF. The CDR3, as DNA: TGTGCCAGCAGCTTAACTAGCGCCCGCACAGATACGCAGTATTTT. The chain has TRBV6-8 and TRBJ2-3, with 7 bases that match TRBD2. Per germline, CDR1 MNHGY and CDR2 SAAAGT. V shed 6 bases and J 1 base; nucleotides not matched to a gene: 7. CDR3 length: 15 residues.

The chain combines TRBV6-7 with TRBJ1-2; 7 bases fit TRBD1. TRBV6-7 is designated an ORF whose function remains uncertain. Trimming cost V 6 bases and J 5 bases; bases outside gene matches: 9. CDR3 length: 14 residues. The CDR3 DNA reads as TGTGCCAGCAGGGATACAGGGGACCTATATGGCTACACCTTC. Protein sequence: CASRDTGDLYGYTF.